A single T cell receptor (beta chain) is shown here with its context. This receptor's antigen is unknown. Base qualities were left out, and no much larger clone turns up one base away. This specimen belongs to a study of cytomegalovirus exposure and HLA in healthy donors listed by TCRdb under 2017. General notes on the study: The 650 to 750 repertoires of the first cohort and the 120 validation repertoires were produced on the same platform, according to a later analysis. The study aimed to test whether signatures of past pathogen exposure could be identified by cataloging public T cell receptors. Along with the roughly 700-subject first cohort, a separate validation cohort of approximately 110 different subjects was used. To predict cytomegalovirus infection status, the study combined high-throughput TCR immunosequencing, statistical association of individual TCRs with disease status, and machine learning. The full study reports these points: In the study, around 150 TCR beta chains were listed as associated with cytomegalovirus. In vitro tests confirmed that a few of the cytomegalovirus-associated TCR beta chains recognize cytomegalovirus antigens. According to the authors, the approach could potentially be generalized to other disease states and immunological phenotypes. Of the cluster scores, approximately 94% were above 0 in a later analysis, which found that TCRs clustered in the first cohort also tended to co-occur in the 120 validation repertoires. The validation cohort had no HLA typing available for a later analysis, so co-occurrence within that cohort was assessed over all 110 or so repertoires. Across donors, most TCR sequences were observed very rarely, whereas some public TCRs were present in many individuals. The classifier was reported to diagnose cytomegalovirus status with high specificity and sensitivity in both the original cohort and the validation cohort.

The donors belonged to the validation cohort of roughly 120 subjects, which was separate from the roughly 680-subject first cohort. To prepare the library, the immunoSEQ multiplex PCR assay was applied. As for the original processing: A statistical classification framework was built to diagnose cytomegalovirus status from the catalog of TCR beta chain sequences. The immuneACCESS repertoire file appears here via TCRdb, limited to in-frame rearrangements. These files lack a portion of the clones; in checked studies, under half of the deficit traces to unresolved V genes, and the cause of the others is not known. V and J calls and clone size are given by that table; D and trimming were obtained from the DNA. This sample holds a few hundred thousand clones; more than 80% were observed only once. The ten largest account for around 0.8% of the sample. Per the germline V gene, SGHTA is the CDR1 and FQGTGA is the CDR2. V is reduced by 5 bases and J by 3 bases, leaving a spacing of 13 bases between them. From cysteine to phenylalanine, the CDR3 is 15 amino acids long. The kept DNA is CDR3 alone, 45 bases in frame from the first base.

Recombination joined TRBV7-3 with TRBJ2-2; TRBD2 could be the D gene, as 6 bases match. The origin of this receptor is a woman aged 18-35 years in good health and CMV-seronegative. The specimen sequenced was PBMCs. The CDR3 region: CASSLSGPYTGELFF. The DNA reads TGTGCCAGCAGCCTCAGCGGGCCTTACACCGGGGAGCTGTTTTTT.